A selection of T cell receptor beta chains follows, all from one sample in a study of metastatic and nonmetastatic thyroid tumors. TCRdb redid the clone calls on the PCR reads using MiXCR. The data hold around 53,000 clones, with approximately 15% observed a single time. Sequenced input: blood. The origin of the receptors is a female donor with papillary thyroid cancer or a benign thyroid nodule (not recorded which). Some clones in this sample may be carry-over from other donors' samples. The CDR3 runs from the conserved cysteine through the conserved F or W.

v_call: TRBV28; cdr3_aa: CASSIGGSSYEQYF
v_call: TRBV19; cdr3_aa: CASRGYYEQYF
v_call: TRBV28; cdr3_aa: CASRVRTAAPNYGYTF
v_call: TRBV19; cdr3_aa: CASSMTGEVGEQFF
v_call: TRBV6-2/TRBV6-3; cdr3_aa: CASSYSTDRGGLLQAEAFF
v_call: TRBV6-1; cdr3_aa: CASRLQGRAEAFF
v_call: TRBV28; cdr3_aa: CASSPRGGRHHEQYF
v_call: TRBV20-1; cdr3_aa: CSAPGTGEQYF
v_call: TRBV2; cdr3_aa: CASGEGQNQPQHF
v_call: TRBV14; cdr3_aa: CASSQDGRYNEQFF
v_call: TRBV2; cdr3_aa: CASSSGTDTQYF
v_call: TRBV30; cdr3_aa: CVWDPVRGNSPLHF
v_call: TRBV28; cdr3_aa: CASSLTGCEAFF
v_call: TRBV3-1; cdr3_aa: CASSSSGRTNEQFF
v_call: TRBV19; cdr3_aa: CASSTFVLAGVYNEQFF
v_call: TRBV2; cdr3_aa: CASREDRASLYGYTF
v_call: TRBV10-3; cdr3_aa: CAIRPSGRGDQPQHF
v_call: TRBV5-1; cdr3_aa: CASSLSTDTGELFF
v_call: TRBV7-2; cdr3_aa: CASTARYNERLF
v_call: TRBV6-4; cdr3_aa: CASISVAGDYEQYF
v_call: TRBV9; cdr3_aa: CASSPSTGRNEKLFF
v_call: TRBV7-9; cdr3_aa: CASSTHSTDTQYF
v_call: TRBV5-6; cdr3_aa: CASSLDLGYYGYTF
v_call: TRBV13; cdr3_aa: CASGTSGSNEQFF
v_call: TRBV5-1; cdr3_aa: CASSRGQLQGTQYF
v_call: TRBV15; cdr3_aa: CATRTGGGPPTDTQYF
v_call: TRBV28; cdr3_aa: CASSHPTSGRGSYNEQFF
v_call: TRBV6-8; cdr3_aa: CQHLTTASYEQYF
v_call: TRBV6-5; cdr3_aa: CASSYAGGTSTDTQYF
v_call: TRBV28; cdr3_aa: CASRRQGVDTQYF
v_call: TRBV28; cdr3_aa: CASSPRAYLSYEQYF
v_call: TRBV4-2; cdr3_aa: CASSPPWGDRTYVVNEQFF
v_call: TRBV7-9; cdr3_aa: CASSSGRGTANYGYTF
v_call: TRBV20-1; cdr3_aa: CSASRKIQFYEQYF
v_call: TRBV2; cdr3_aa: CASRGLSGNTIYF
v_call: TRBV18; cdr3_aa: CASSPGGLYEQYF
v_call: TRBV2; cdr3_aa: CASSEVQANTGELFF
v_call: TRBV12-3/TRBV12-4; cdr3_aa: CASIRVLAGGGQETQYF
v_call: TRBV18; cdr3_aa: CASSPTVKIDGYTF
v_call: TRBV6-2/TRBV6-3; cdr3_aa: CASSYKGEGLSFAGELFF
v_call: TRBV11-1; cdr3_aa: CASMSRDSLSYEQYF
v_call: TRBV7-2; cdr3_aa: CASTDNPGANVLTF
v_call: TRBV28; cdr3_aa: CASSFSSLRYEQYF
v_call: TRBV7-9; cdr3_aa: CASSSGTSGRTDTQYF
v_call: TRBV14; cdr3_aa: CASSQGQWETQYF
v_call: TRBV10-3; cdr3_aa: CATSESACEQYF
v_call: TRBV3-1; cdr3_aa: CASSPSRTGELFF